Sequencing of this TCR beta chain was carried out in a study of shared clonotypes between healthy human individuals (TCRdb year 2020). Some background on the complete study: Two women and a few men aged 18 to 49 years were included in the cohort. Blood TCR repertoires of about 5 healthy adults were deeply sequenced to estimate repertoire size and the extent of clonotype sharing between individuals. Libraries were prepared and TCR repertoires were sequenced by different laboratories using diverse techniques, in order to increase sequencing depth and limit assay-specific biases. Per donor, leukapheresis produced somewhere between about 0.94 and 8.9 billion PBMCs.

The donors were healthy, HIV-negative adults with no recently reported acute infections or vaccinations. Every donor was a Caucasian adult residing in Nashville, Tennessee, USA. For unsorted samples, about 90 million PBMCs were counted, and genomic DNA was extracted using the QIAamp DNA Blood Mini kit. Blood was obtained by leukapheresis, after which PBMCs were separated by Ficoll-Histopaque density gradient centrifugation and cryopreserved in liquid nitrogen vapor phase. Its CDR3 holds 16 amino acids, cysteine through phenylalanine. The DNA shown is the 48-base CDR3, in frame from base 1. The junction shows trimming of 2 bases on V and 0 bases on J, plus 14 bases between the germline ends. CDR1 and CDR2 are read off the germline V gene as SGHTA and FQGNSA. Using the deep immunoSEQ assay, TCR CDR3 regions were amplified from genomic DNA by multiplex PCR. For each cell subset, the extracted genomic DNA was distributed evenly across all wells of several immunoSEQ 96-well plates, and each plate served as one replicate. For unsorted PBMC, approximately 0.3 ug genomic DNA, equal to 30,000 or so T cell genomes, was loaded into each replicate PCR. Unsorted PBMC genomic DNA was sequenced across ten immunoSEQ deep assay plates. The purified libraries were quantified using a Qubit 3.0 fluorometer, sized with a Bioanalyzer 2100, and then quantified again using the KAPA Library Quantification kit. Every immunoSEQ 96-well plate was sequenced on a separate single-read 150-cycle Illumina NextSeq 550 flow cell. The authors processed their data as follows. Because the immunoSEQ output included only junctional sequences and no quality scores, the filtering could not be the same as the filtering used for full-length reads. To assign V/J genes and CDR3, sequences were annotated using PyIR, a Python wrapper for IgBLAST v1.9, with IMGT germline references. Reads were removed for weak V/J assignments (E-value above 1e-6), missing CDR3, stop codons, out-of-frame junctions, or ambiguous translated residues. V3J clonotypes were defined as sequences sharing an identical inferred V gene, J gene, and CDR3 amino acid sequence. Percentage overlap between repertoires was calculated by dividing the number of shared unique clonotypes by the size of the smaller repertoire. Three approaches were used to assess repertoire richness: RTK rarefaction, the Chao1 estimator, and Recon v2.1 estimates of unobserved clonotypes. Drawn from immuneACCESS, this table holds only the in-frame rearrangements with V and J called that TCRdb kept. Clones are partly lost; checked studies trace under half to an unresolved V gene and leave the rest unexplained. The DNA was the basis for D and trimming; V, J and clone size are from that table. For this sample there are around 440,000 clones; roughly 80% appear just once. Around 12% of the sample is taken by the ten largest.

Broad study findings and their caveats: Sampling was restricted to blood, and TCR repertoires in tissue are likely to differ from TCR repertoires in blood. Based on pairwise subsampling, the degree of clonotype sharing among donors was expected to be affected by sequencing depth. Because the study included only a small number of donors, the genetic and exposure-history diversity represented was limited.

Concerning this clone: The antigen this receptor binds is unknown. No much larger clone is present one base from it, and per-base qualities are unavailable.

The material sequenced was PBMCs. Recombination connected TRBV7-2 to TRBJ2-7; TRBD1 is perhaps the D gene, given 5 matching bases. The sequence came from a woman aged 35 to 49 in good health. Some clones in this sample may be carry-over from other donors' samples. The nucleotide sequence reads as follows: TGTGCCAGCAGCTTAACGGTGGGGCGATCCTCCTACGAGCAGTACTTC. Its product reads: CASSLTVGRSSYEQYF.